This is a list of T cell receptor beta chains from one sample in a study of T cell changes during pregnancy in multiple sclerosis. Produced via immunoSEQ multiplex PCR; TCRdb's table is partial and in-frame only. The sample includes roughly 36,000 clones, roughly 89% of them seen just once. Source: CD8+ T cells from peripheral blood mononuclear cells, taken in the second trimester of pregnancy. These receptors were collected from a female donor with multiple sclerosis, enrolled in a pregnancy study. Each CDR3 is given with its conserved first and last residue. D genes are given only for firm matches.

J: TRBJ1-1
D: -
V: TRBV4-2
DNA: TGTGCCAGCAGCCAAGAGACGGGGATGAACACTGAAGCTTTCTTT
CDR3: CASSQETGMNTEAFF

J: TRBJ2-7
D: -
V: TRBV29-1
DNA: TGCAGCGTTGAGGACGCGGGTAAGGGCTACGAGCAGTACTTC
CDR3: CSVEDAGKGYEQYF

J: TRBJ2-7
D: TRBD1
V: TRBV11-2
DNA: TGTGCCAGCAGCGCAGGGACAGGGGGCTTTGGGCAGTACTTC
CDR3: CASSAGTGGFGQYF

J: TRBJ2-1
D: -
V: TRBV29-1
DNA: TGCAGCGTTGTCCTAAGAGACTACAATGAGCAGTTCTTC
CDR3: CSVVLRDYNEQFF

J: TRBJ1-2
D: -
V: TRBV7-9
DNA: TGTGCCAGCAGCTTAGTTCATGAGGGCTACTATGGCTACACCTTC
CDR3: CASSLVHEGYYGYTF

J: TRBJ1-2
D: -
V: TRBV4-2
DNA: TGTGCCAGCAGCCAAGATTTTCGACAGAGATTCTATGGCTACACCTTC
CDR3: CASSQDFRQRFYGYTF

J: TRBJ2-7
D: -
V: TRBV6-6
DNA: TGTGCCAGCAGTTATCCCGACAGGTCGAGCTCCTACGAGCAGTACTTC
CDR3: CASSYPDRSSSYEQYF

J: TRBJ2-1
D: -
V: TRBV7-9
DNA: TGTGCCAGCAGCTTAGCTCGGAACCGGGGTCCCTCCTACAATGAGCAGTTCTTC
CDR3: CASSLARNRGPSYNEQFF

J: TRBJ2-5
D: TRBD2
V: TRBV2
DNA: TGTGCCACCGACCCCAGCGGGAGGAACCAAGAGACCCAGTACTTC
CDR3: CATDPSGRNQETQYF

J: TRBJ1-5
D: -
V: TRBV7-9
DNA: TGTGCCAGCAGCTTAGGGCTTTATGGGGGCGCTGAGCAGCCCCAGCATTTT
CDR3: CASSLGLYGGAEQPQHF

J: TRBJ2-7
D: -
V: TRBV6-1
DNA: TGTGCCAGCACCGGAGCCGTCTCCTACGAGCAGTACTTC
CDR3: CASTGAVSYEQYF

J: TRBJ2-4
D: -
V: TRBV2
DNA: TGTGCCAGCAGTCGGTGGGCCAAAAACATTCAGTACTTC
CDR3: CASSRWAKNIQYF

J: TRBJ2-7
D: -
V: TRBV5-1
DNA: TGCGCCAGCAGTAGTTCGTGGGGCCCTTACGAGCAGTACTTC
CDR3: CASSSSWGPYEQYF